What follows describes a single T cell receptor (beta chain). Its specificity is unknown. This sample was taken from a study of shared clonotypes between healthy human individuals. Study-level points and caveats: When compared with the clonotypes that were shared by all four sorted-subset donors, the non-shared clonotypes turned out to have lower generation probabilities.

Each subset's genomic DNA was split evenly across several immunoSEQ plates. Sorted subsets were amplified in replicate PCRs using 200 ng DNA, some 31,000 T cell genomes. Using immunoSEQ multiplex PCR, the repertoire was profiled, and TCRdb retains in-frame clones only, with some absent. The repertoire holds over a million clones, with about 76% as singletons. Investigators divided CD4+ cells into CD45RA+ naive and CD45RA-negative memory subsets. Germline V gene lookup returns CDR1 SNHLY and CDR2 FYNNEI. The V and J ends lost 6 bases and 0 bases respectively, with 14 bases between them. The CDR3 runs 15 residues.

The specimen was memory CD4+ T cells sorted from blood. As for subset: CD45RA-negative fraction. V usage is TRBV2 and J usage is TRBJ1-1, with TRBD1 as a possible D gene (5 bases). The sequence was obtained from a young man in good health. Written as DNA, the CDR3 is TGTGCCAGCAGGAAAGAGGGGAACATGAACACTGAAGCTTTCTTT. This encodes CASRKEGNMNTEAFF. Looking up the rest from reference TRBV2 and TRBJ1-1 gives the full variable domain: EPEVTQTPSHQVTQMGQEVILRCVPISNHLYFYWYRQILGQKVEFLVSFYNNEISEKSEIFDDQFSVERPDGSNFTLKIRSTKLEDSAMYFCASRKEGNMNTEAFFGQGTRLTVV.